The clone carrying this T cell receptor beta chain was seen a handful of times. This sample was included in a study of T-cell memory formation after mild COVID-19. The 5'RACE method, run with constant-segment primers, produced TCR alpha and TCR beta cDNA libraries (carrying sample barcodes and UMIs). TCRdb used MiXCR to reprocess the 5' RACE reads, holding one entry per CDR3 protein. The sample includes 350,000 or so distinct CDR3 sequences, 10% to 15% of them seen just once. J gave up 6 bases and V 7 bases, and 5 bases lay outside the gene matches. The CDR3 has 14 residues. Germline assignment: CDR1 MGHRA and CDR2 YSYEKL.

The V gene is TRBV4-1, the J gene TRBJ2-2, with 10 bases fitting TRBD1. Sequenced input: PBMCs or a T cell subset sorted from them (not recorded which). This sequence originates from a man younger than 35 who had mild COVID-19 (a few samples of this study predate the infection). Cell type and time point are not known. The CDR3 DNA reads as TGCGCCAGCACCCACGACAGGGGGCCCGGGGAGCTGTTTTTT. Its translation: CASTHDRGPGELFF.